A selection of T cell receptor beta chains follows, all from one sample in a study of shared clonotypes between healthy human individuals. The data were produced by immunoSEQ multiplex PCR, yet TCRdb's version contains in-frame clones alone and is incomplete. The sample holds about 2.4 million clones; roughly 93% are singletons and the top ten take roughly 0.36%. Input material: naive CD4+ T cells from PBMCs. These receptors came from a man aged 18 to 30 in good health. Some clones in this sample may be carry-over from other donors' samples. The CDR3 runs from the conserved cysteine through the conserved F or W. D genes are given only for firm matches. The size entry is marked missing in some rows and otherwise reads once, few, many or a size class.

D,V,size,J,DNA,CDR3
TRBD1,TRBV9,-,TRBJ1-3,TGTGCCAGCAGCGCGGACAGGGTTGGAAACACCATATATTTT,CASSADRVGNTIYF
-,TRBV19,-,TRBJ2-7,TGTGCCAGTAGTATCGACGGGAGCTCCTACGAGCAGTACTTC,CASSIDGSSYEQYF
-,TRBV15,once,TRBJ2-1,TGTGCCACCAGTGGAACAGGGGAGGCTGAGCAGTTCTTC,CATSGTGEAEQFF
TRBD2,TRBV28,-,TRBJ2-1,TGTGCCAGCAGTTTGCAGGGGACTAGCCATTATAAGGTGCAGTTCTTC,CASSLQGTSHYKVQFF
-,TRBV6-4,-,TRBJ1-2,TGTGCCAGCAGTGACTTTTCAGGGGTCTACACCTTC,CASSDFSGVYTF
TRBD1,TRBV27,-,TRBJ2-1,TGTGCCAGCAGTTTGAAGTTTTGGGCCACAGGGGACAATGAGCAGTTCTTC,CASSLKFWATGDNEQFF
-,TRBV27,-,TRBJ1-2,TGTGCCAGCAGTTTATCCGGGGCCAGGAGGTATGGCTACACCTTC,CASSLSGARRYGYTF
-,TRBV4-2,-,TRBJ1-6,TGTGCCAGCAGCCAAGTCCCCGAGGGGGATTCACCCCTCCACTTT,CASSQVPEGDSPLHF
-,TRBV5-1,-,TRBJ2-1,TGCGCCAGCAGCTTGGTTCTGCGGACAGCCTACAATGAGCAGTTCTTC,CASSLVLRTAYNEQFF
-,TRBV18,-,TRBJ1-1,TGTGCCAGCTCACCAGTGACAGCGGACACTGAAGCTTTCTTT,CASSPVTADTEAFF
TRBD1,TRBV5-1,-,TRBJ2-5,TGCGCCAGCAGCTCAGGACAGGGGCGGGAGACCCAGTACTTC,CASSSGQGRETQYF
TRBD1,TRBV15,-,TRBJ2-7,TGTGCCACCAGCAAAGACAGGGGAGCCTACGAGCAGTACTTC,CATSKDRGAYEQYF
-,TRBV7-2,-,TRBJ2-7,TGTGCCAGCAGCTTAACTGCCGGGCCAAACTACGAGCAGTACTTC,CASSLTAGPNYEQYF
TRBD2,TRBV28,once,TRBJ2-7,TGTGCCAGCGAGGCTAGCGGGAGTACATCAACCTACGAGCAGTACTTC,CASEASGSTSTYEQYF
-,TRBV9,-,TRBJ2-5,TGTGCCAGCAGCGTAAGTTCCCAAGGGGTTGGAGAGACCCAGTACTTC,CASSVSSQGVGETQYF
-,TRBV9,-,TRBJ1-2,TGTGCCAGCAGCTCTCCCGGGGGCAGTTCCAACTATGGCTACACCTTC,CASSSPGGSSNYGYTF
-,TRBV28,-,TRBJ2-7,TGTGCCAGCAGTTTACCCTGGAAGACCGAGCAGTACTTC,CASSLPWKTEQYF
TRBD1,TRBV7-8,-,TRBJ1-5,TGTGCCAGCAGCTTAAGCCGGGACAGGGGGGGGCCCCAGCATTTT,CASSLSRDRGGPQHF
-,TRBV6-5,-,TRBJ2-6,TGTGCCAGCACAGGCCTAAGCTCTGGGGCCAACGTCCTGACTTTC,CASTGLSSGANVLTF